Listed here are 2 T cell receptor beta chains from one sample, sequenced in a study of T cells in Graves' hyperthyroidism and ophthalmopathy (dated 2019 in TCRdb). The library was obtained by multiplex PCR. Instrument on record: Illumina HiSeq 2000. The TCR beta CDR3 regions were amplified from the RNA transcripts. For the first round of RT-PCR on the TCR CDR3, the HTBI primer set was used together with the Qiagen OneStep RT-PCR kit. TCRdb ran its own pipeline on the public reads, namely fastp trimming at Q25 and MiXCR clone calling, and kept in-frame beta chains. Records with the same CDR3 protein are collapsed into one entry carrying the most frequent genes and DNA. The table for this sample lists 500,000 to 650,000 distinct CDR3 sequences; about 15% of them were counted only once. Under 20% of the sample is in the top ten clones. The material sequenced was blood. These receptors were collected from a woman aged 18-29 years with Graves' ophthalmopathy.

This clonotype was observed at least ten times. The chain couples TRBV7-8 to TRBJ2-1; 7 bases are shared with TRBD1. The trim removed 4 bases at V and 8 bases at J, leaving 5 bases unmatched. The CDR3 has 13 amino acids. Germline loops: CDR1 SGHVS, CDR2 FQNEAQ. CDR3 in DNA: TGTGCCAGCAGCTATAGACAGGGTGATGAGCAGTTCTTC. Translating it yields CASSYRQGDEQFF.

In this sample, this clonotype turned up many times. The chain carries TRBV7-9 and TRBJ1-5; no clear D. Germline loops: CDR1 SEHNR, CDR2 FQNEAQ (reference sequence). Trimming left V 5 bases short and J 0 bases short, with 8 bases between. CDR3 length: 14 residues. The CDR3 nucleotides are TGTGCCAGCAGCCTACAGTATAGCAATCAGCCCCAGCATTTT. Translated, it gives CASSLQYSNQPQHF.